The rows below give T cell receptor beta chains drawn from one sample of a study of patients and donors after allogeneic stem cell transplantation. TCRdb recomputed calls from the RT-PCR reads with MiXCR, one row per CDR3 protein. The repertoire includes roughly 940,000 distinct CDR3 sequences, about a sixth of them detected once, and roughly 6.4% sits in the top ten. The source material was blood, either unsorted or a sorted T cell fraction (not recorded which). These TCRs come from a human donor who was either an allogeneic HSCT recipient or a stem cell or donor lymphocyte infusion donor (not recorded which). It is not recorded whose cells these are; they may come from a transplant donor. Each CDR3 is given with its conserved first and last residue. The D gene is left open where the match is weak. Rows may omit the clone size; those that give it use once, few, many or a size class.

abundance	v_gene	d_gene	j_gene	CDR3aa	CDR3nt
-	TRBV3-1	TRBD2	TRBJ2-3	CASSQDWLAGGGDTQYF	TGTGCCAGCAGCCAAGATTGGCTAGCGGGGGGAGGAGATACGCAGTATTTT
few	TRBV12-3/TRBV12-4	TRBD1	TRBJ1-2	CASRPTGAAAYGYTF	TGTGCCAGCAGACCGACAGGGGCGGCGGCCTATGGCTACACCTTC
many	TRBV24-1	-	TRBJ2-2	CATSDLPRNTGELFF	TGTGCCACCAGTGATTTGCCTAGAAACACCGGGGAGCTGTTTTTT
-	TRBV24-1	TRBD2	TRBJ2-3	CATSDLSGSPDTQYF	TGTGCCACCAGTGATTTAAGCGGGAGCCCAGATACGCAGTATTTT
-	TRBV20-1	TRBD1	TRBJ2-7	CSARRGTGVRLGTYEQYF	TGCAGTGCTCGCCGCGGGACAGGGGTTCGGTTGGGCACCTACGAGCAGTACTTC
many	TRBV29-1	-	TRBJ1-1	CSVVRDTEAFF	TGCAGCGTTGTCAGGGACACTGAAGCTTTCTTT
few	TRBV14	TRBD1	TRBJ1-1	CASSQETRGSEAFF	TGTGCCAGCAGCCAAGAAACCAGGGGGTCTGAAGCTTTCTTT
-	TRBV27	-	TRBJ2-1	CASSFSGSLIDEQFF	TGTGCCAGCAGTTTCTCGGGTAGCCTGATCGATGAGCAGTTCTTC
once	TRBV20-1	TRBD2	TRBJ2-7	CSASWSGSSYEQYF	TGCAGTGCTAGTTGGAGCGGGAGCTCCTACGAGCAGTACTTC
many	TRBV6-2/TRBV6-3	-	TRBJ1-1	CASSYFRGLGRVTEAFF	TGTGCCAGCAGTTACTTCCGGGGCCTGGGGCGCGTAACTGAAGCTTTCTTT
few	TRBV13	-	TRBJ2-2	CASSGGLNGELFF	TGTGCCAGCAGCGGCGGACTAAACGGGGAGCTGTTTTTT
few	TRBV21-1	-	TRBJ1-6	CASSKADRARSPLHF	TGTGCCAGCAGCAAAGCGGACAGGGCTAGATCACCCCTCCACTTT
-	TRBV29-1	-	TRBJ2-7	CSVFPGPRGEQYF	TGCAGCGTATTCCCGGGACCCCGCGGCGAGCAGTACTTC
few	TRBV12-3/TRBV12-4	TRBD1	TRBJ1-2	CASSQQGWVYGYTF	TGTGCCAGCAGTCAACAGGGGTGGGTCTATGGCTACACCTTC
many	TRBV27	TRBD1	TRBJ2-2	CASRSGQANTGELFF	TGTGCCAGCAGATCGGGACAGGCAAACACCGGGGAGCTGTTTTTT
few	TRBV3-1	-	TRBJ1-2	CASSHFRGEGYTF	TGTGCCAGCAGCCACTTTCGAGGGGAAGGCTACACCTTC
-	TRBV4-2	-	TRBJ2-3	CASSQEPAGGTDTQYF	TGTGCCAGCAGCCAAGAGCCCGCCGGTGGCACAGATACGCAGTATTTT
-	TRBV27	-	TRBJ2-5	CASSLPPEQMMKTQYF	TGTGCCAGCAGTTTGCCCCCGGAGCAAATGATGAAGACCCAGTACTTC
-	TRBV7-8	TRBD1	TRBJ2-5	CASSRGQVQETQYF	TGTGCCAGCAGCCGGGGACAGGTCCAAGAGACCCAGTACTTC
-	TRBV10-3	TRBD2	TRBJ2-3	CAIAPQQRGTDTQYF	TGTGCCATCGCCCCGCAACAGCGGGGTACAGATACGCAGTATTTT
-	TRBV12-3/TRBV12-4	-	TRBJ2-5	CASSLGRASWETQYF	TGTGCCAGCAGTTTAGGCAGAGCTAGTTGGGAGACCCAGTACTTC
many	TRBV5-1	-	TRBJ2-5	CASSFGGQETQYF	TGTGCCAGCAGCTTCGGCGGACAAGAGACCCAGTACTTC
-	TRBV10-3	-	TRBJ1-1	CAISELGNTEAFF	TGTGCCATCAGTGAGTTGGGGAACACTGAAGCTTTCTTT
-	TRBV24-1	TRBD2	TRBJ2-3	CATRSGKGADTQYF	TGTGCCACCAGGAGCGGGAAAGGCGCAGATACGCAGTATTTT
-	TRBV20-1	-	TRBJ2-7	CSARLDSYEQYF	TGCAGTGCTAGACTTGACTCCTACGAGCAGTACTTC
-	TRBV12-3/TRBV12-4	-	TRBJ2-5	CASSLAPSLGVRETQYF	TGTGCCAGCAGTTTAGCGCCATCCTTAGGGGTTAGGGAGACCCAGTACTTC
-	TRBV6-2/TRBV6-3	-	TRBJ2-7	CASSYWFSSEPYF	TGTGCCAGCAGTTACTGGTTCTCCAGCGAGCCTTACTTC
-	TRBV5-1	TRBD1	TRBJ2-5	CASSPGTGGLLRF	TGCGCCAGCAGCCCCGGGACAGGGGGCCTTTTGCGCTTC
many	TRBV12-3/TRBV12-4	-	TRBJ2-3	CASSLSLGGEDTQYF	TGTGCCAGCAGTTTATCCCTCGGAGGGGAAGATACGCAGTATTTT
few	TRBV28	-	TRBJ1-5	CASSSGGLAQPQHF	TGTGCCAGCAGTTCGGGGGGCCTGGCCCAGCCCCAGCATTTT
-	TRBV9	TRBD1	TRBJ2-1	CASSVGEGQGDGEQFF	TGTGCCAGCAGCGTAGGAGAAGGGCAGGGGGACGGTGAGCAGTTCTTC
few	TRBV12-3/TRBV12-4	-	TRBJ1-2	CASSLTVGNLYGYTF	TGTGCCAGCAGCCTGACGGTTGGAAACCTCTATGGCTACACCTTC
few	TRBV7-9	-	TRBJ2-2	CASSLTPRTGELFF	TGTGCCAGCAGCTTAACCCCTCGGACCGGGGAGCTGTTTTTT
-	TRBV5-6	-	TRBJ2-1	CASSHDNLNEQFF	TGTGCCAGCAGCCACGACAATCTCAATGAGCAGTTCTTC
many	TRBV10-3	-	TRBJ2-3	CAIKKDGTFLDTQYF	TGTGCCATCAAAAAAGACGGGACTTTTTTAGATACGCAGTATTTT
few	TRBV7-2	-	TRBJ2-1	CASSRDSGTYNEQFF	TGTGCCAGCAGCCGAGATAGCGGCACCTACAATGAGCAGTTCTTC
few	TRBV9	-	TRBJ1-2	CASSVVDSSYGYTF	TGTGCCAGCAGCGTAGTGGACAGCAGCTATGGCTACACCTTC
-	TRBV6-1	-	TRBJ1-5	CASGLRVNQPQHF	TGTGCCAGCGGGTTGAGGGTCAATCAGCCCCAGCATTTT
-	TRBV5-6	TRBD1	TRBJ1-1	CASSQNRGTTEAFF	TGTGCCAGCAGCCAAAACAGGGGTACGACTGAAGCTTTCTTT
-	TRBV12-3/TRBV12-4	-	TRBJ2-2	CASRQRGPRNTGELFF	TGTGCCAGCAGACAAAGGGGTCCGCGGAACACCGGGGAGCTGTTTTTT
-	TRBV5-5	-	TRBJ2-7	CASRFRGADVSYEQYF	TGTGCCAGCAGGTTTAGGGGGGCAGATGTCTCCTACGAGCAGTACTTC
-	TRBV5-1	-	TRBJ2-5	CASSLGSETQYF	TGCGCCAGCAGCTTGGGAAGCGAGACCCAGTACTTC
-	TRBV20-1	-	TRBJ1-1	CSASLVDTEAFF	TGCAGTGCTAGTCTGGTGGACACTGAAGCTTTCTTT
-	TRBV12-3/TRBV12-4	-	TRBJ2-7	CASSKGRGRGEQYF	TGTGCCAGCAGTAAGGGCAGGGGTCGGGGCGAGCAGTACTTC
many	TRBV6-5	-	TRBJ2-3	CASSYSGGASTDTQYF	TGTGCCAGCAGTTACTCGGGCGGGGCTAGCACAGATACGCAGTATTTT
-	TRBV9	-	TRBJ2-3	CASSWGGRETDTQYF	TGTGCCAGCAGTTGGGGGGGGCGGGAGACAGATACGCAGTATTTT
-	TRBV18	TRBD2	TRBJ2-1	CASSPYGSGTSGRANEQFF	TGTGCCAGCTCACCTTATGGTTCCGGGACTAGCGGGAGGGCCAATGAGCAGTTCTTC
few	TRBV29-1	-	TRBJ2-3	CSALGKTRSTQYF	TGCAGCGCCCTAGGGAAGACGCGAAGCACGCAGTATTTT
-	TRBV6-6	-	TRBJ2-2	CASSYLPGELFF	TGTGCCAGCAGTTACTTACCCGGGGAGCTGTTTTTT
many	TRBV12-3/TRBV12-4	TRBD2	TRBJ2-3	CASSQLAGVRDTQYF	TGTGCCAGCAGCCAGCTAGCGGGAGTTAGAGATACGCAGTATTTT